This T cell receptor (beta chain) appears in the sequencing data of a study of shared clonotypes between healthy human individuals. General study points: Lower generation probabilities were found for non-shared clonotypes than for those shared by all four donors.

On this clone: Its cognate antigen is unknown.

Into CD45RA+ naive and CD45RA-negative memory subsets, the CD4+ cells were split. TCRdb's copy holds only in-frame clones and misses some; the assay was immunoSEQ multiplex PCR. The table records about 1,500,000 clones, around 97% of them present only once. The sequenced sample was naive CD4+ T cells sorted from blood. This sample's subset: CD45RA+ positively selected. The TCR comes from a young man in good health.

In DNA form, the CDR3 reads TGTGCCAGCAGTGAACTTGGAGGAAAGGTCTACGAGCAGTACTTC. Protein sequence: CASSELGGKVYEQYF. The V gene is TRBV2, the J gene TRBJ2-7, with D perhaps matching TRBD2 (5 bases). CDR1 is SNHLY and CDR2 is FYNNEI in the germline V gene. V gave up 2 bases and J gave up 3 bases, with 14 bases separating them. The CDR3 is 15 amino acids.